This TCR beta chain originates from a study of T cells in Graves' hyperthyroidism and ophthalmopathy (dated by TCRdb to 2018 to 2020). About the full investigation: Peripheral blood samples were taken at the time of initial diagnosis, prior to any treatment. The 100 discovery patients were randomly split 7:3 into training and test sets. The paper describes TCR Vbeta CDR3 sequencing of 140 or so peripheral blood samples, made up of 43 ophthalmopathy patients, around 73 hyperthyroidism patients and 17 progressor patients. In several Graves' hyperthyroidism patients, the study also compared T-cell repertoires from thyroid tissue with T-cell repertoires from blood. TCR V-J signatures able to tell the groups apart were searched for in a discovery cohort of 90 to 100 patients, of whom under 45 had Graves' ophthalmopathy and about 60 had stable Graves' hyperthyroidism. Prospective prediction of ophthalmopathy was tested in an independent validation cohort consisting of about 20 hyperthyroidism patients and around 17 patients who later progressed to ophthalmopathy. After sampling, hyperthyroidism patients received methimazole starting at 30 mg daily, and ophthalmopathy patients received high-dose intravenous methylprednisolone. Overall study outcomes, separate from this receptor: No statistical method was used to fix the sample size in advance, and group allocation was not hidden from the investigators. Most expanded thyroid clonotypes (frequency above 0.001) were also detected in blood, a finding suggesting that blood repertoires may reflect thyroid immune responses. A model built on a 13 V-J signature distinguished ophthalmopathy from stable hyperthyroidism, reaching over 85% sensitivity and 81.08% specificity in cross-validation and 80%/75% in testing. During validation, the model predicted progression to ophthalmopathy a median of about 5.9 months ahead of onset, with just under 71% sensitivity and about 72% specificity.

The TCR beta CDR3 regions were amplified from RNA transcripts. The TCR CDR3 was subjected to a first round of RT-PCR using the HTBI primer set and the Qiagen OneStep RT-PCR kit. The libraries were constructed in a second round of multiplex PCR and then size-selected and purified. Libraries were sequenced paired-end with 100 bp reads on an Illumina HiSeq2000. Processing in the source paper ran as follows. SOAPnuke was used to process the raw data, throwing out any read that contained adapters or uncalled bases, had a mean Phred below 15, or lacked an exact constant-primer or identifier match. COPE v1.2.5 was used to merge the high-quality paired reads, and each unique nucleotide sequence was defined as a clonotype. Clonotypes were aligned to IMGT TRBV, TRBD and TRBJ reference segments using MiTCR v1.1. The analysis included only V-J combinations with a frequency above 0.0001, which together covered around 99% of the repertoires. A TCS score was defined as the ratio of F50 (clonal expansion) to E x V (chaos), with BLOSUM62-based TCRdist applied between CDR3 peptides within each V-J. Welch's t-statistics and random forest reduced 500 to 650 V-J features to 13, which were used in a naive Bayes classifier (R e1071). TCRdb redid the processing of the public reads, applying fastp at Q25 and MiXCR, and retained in-frame beta chains. For every CDR3 protein sequence, its rows merge into one entry that carries the most common genes and DNA. The V and J calls shown here were made by TCRdb, not taken from the authors' results. The sample table contains hundreds of thousands of distinct CDR3 sequences; only one count was recorded for nearly 20% of them. The ten largest clones capture 45% to 50% of the sample.

The CDR3, from cysteine to phenylalanine, totals 17 residues. Just the 51-base CDR3 DNA is kept, in frame starting at base 1. V and J are trimmed by 5 bases and 4 bases, and the gene matches miss 15 bases of the junction. Reading the germline V gene gives CDR1 KGHSH and CDR2 LQKENI. Ophthalmopathy patients had moderately to severely active disease, with a Clinical Activity Score of 3 or more, a NOSPECS grade of 4 or more, and a disease duration of less than 3 months. Exclusion was applied to patients with uncontrolled infections, other autoimmune diseases, pregnancy or lactation. Diagnoses were established on the basis of clinical symptoms, serum thyroxine and TRAb, thyroid ultrasound, and orbital computed tomography. Ficoll-Paque density gradient centrifugation was used to isolate PBMCs from about 10 ml of fresh peripheral blood. Total RNA was extracted using Trizol reagent, and RNA quality was assessed on an Agilent 2100 Bioanalyzer.

This clonotype appeared many times. Its target antigen remains unknown. Base qualities are not recorded, but no much larger clone differs from it by a single base. The receptor comes from a man aged 35-49 years with Graves' ophthalmopathy. Sequences were obtained from blood. The chain employs TRBV18 and TRBJ1-2, with 8 bases matching TRBD1. The CDR3 protein is CASSSEPGQAILYGYTF. Here is the DNA: TGTGCCAGCTCATCCGAGCCGGGACAGGCTATCCTCTATGGCTACACCTTC.